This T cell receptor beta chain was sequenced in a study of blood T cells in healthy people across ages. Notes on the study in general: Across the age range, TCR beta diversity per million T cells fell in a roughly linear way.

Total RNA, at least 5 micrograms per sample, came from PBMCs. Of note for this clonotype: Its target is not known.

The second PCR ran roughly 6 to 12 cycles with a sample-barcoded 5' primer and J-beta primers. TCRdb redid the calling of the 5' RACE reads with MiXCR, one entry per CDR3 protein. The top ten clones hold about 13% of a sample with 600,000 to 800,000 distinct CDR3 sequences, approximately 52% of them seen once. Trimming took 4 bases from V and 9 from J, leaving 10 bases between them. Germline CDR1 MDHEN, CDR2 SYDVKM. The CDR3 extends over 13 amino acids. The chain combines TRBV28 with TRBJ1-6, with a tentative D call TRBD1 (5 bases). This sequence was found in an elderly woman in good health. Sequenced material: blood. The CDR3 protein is CASSYRPPSPLHF. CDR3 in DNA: TGTGCCAGCAGTTACAGGCCCCCTTCACCCCTCCACTTT. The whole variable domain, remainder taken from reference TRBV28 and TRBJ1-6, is DVKVTQSSRYLVKRTGEKVFLECVQDMDHENMFWYRQDPGLGLRLIYFSYDVKMKEKGDIPEGYSVSREKKERFSLILESASTNQTSMYLCASSYRPPSPLHFGNGTRLTVT.